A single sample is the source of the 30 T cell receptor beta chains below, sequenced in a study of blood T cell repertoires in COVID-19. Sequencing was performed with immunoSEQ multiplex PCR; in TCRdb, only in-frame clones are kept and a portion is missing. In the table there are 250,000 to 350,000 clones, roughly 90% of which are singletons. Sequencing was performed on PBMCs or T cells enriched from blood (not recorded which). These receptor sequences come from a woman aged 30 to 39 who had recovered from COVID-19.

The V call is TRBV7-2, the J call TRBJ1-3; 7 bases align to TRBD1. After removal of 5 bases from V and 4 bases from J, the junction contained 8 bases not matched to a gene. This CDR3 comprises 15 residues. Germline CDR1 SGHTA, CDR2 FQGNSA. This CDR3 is CASSPYRGTGNTIYF. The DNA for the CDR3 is TGTGCCAGCAGCCCTTACAGGGGAACCGGAAACACCATATATTTT.

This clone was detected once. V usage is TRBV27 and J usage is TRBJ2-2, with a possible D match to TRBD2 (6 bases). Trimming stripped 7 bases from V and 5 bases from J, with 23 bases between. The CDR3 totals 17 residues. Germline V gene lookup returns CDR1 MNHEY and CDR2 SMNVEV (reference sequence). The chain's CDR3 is CASTKLASPVGTGELFF. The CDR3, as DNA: TGTGCCAGCACCAAACTAGCTTCCCCAGTTGGGACCGGGGAGCTGTTTTTT.

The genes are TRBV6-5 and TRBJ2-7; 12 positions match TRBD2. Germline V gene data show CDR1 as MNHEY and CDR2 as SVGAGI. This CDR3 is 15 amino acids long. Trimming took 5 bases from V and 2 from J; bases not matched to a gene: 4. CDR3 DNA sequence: TGTGCCAGCAGTCTCACTAGCGGGAGGACCTACGAGCAGTACTTC. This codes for CASSLTSGRTYEQYF.

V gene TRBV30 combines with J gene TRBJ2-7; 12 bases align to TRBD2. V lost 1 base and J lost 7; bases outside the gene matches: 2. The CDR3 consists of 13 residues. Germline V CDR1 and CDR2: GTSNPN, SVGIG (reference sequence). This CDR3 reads CAWSGLAGDEQYF. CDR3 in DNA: TGTGCCTGGAGTGGACTAGCGGGAGATGAGCAGTACTTC.

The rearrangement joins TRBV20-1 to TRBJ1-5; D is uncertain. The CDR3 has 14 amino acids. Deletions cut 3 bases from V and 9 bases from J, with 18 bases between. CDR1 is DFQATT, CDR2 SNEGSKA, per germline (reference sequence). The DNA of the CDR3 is TGCAGTGCTAGTAGGGAGATGCCGCCGGGGCCCCAGCATTTT. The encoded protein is CSASREMPPGPQHF.

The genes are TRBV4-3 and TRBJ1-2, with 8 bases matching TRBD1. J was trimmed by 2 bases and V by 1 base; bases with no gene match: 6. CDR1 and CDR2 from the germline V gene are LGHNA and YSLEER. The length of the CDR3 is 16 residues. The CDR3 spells CASSQAGQGGNYGYTF. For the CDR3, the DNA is TGCGCCAGCAGCCAAGCCGGACAGGGCGGAAACTATGGCTACACCTTC.

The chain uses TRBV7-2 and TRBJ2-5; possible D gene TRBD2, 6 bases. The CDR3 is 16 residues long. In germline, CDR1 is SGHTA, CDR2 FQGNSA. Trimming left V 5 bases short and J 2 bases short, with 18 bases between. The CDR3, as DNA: TGTGCCAGCAGCAACACGCAACCTAGCGTTCAAGAGACCCAGTACTTC. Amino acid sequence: CASSNTQPSVQETQYF. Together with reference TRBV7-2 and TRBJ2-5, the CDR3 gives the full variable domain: GAGVSQSPSNKVTEKGKDVELRCDPISGHTALYWYRQSLGQGLEFLIYFQGNSAPDKSGLPSDRFSAERTGGSVSTLTIQRTQQEDSAVYLCASSNTQPSVQETQYFGPGTRLLVL.

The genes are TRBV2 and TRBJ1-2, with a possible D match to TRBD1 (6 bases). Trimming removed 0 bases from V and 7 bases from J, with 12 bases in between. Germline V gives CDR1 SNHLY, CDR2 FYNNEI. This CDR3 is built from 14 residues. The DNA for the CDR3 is TGTGCCAGCAGTGAAGCGAGGGGGGGAGTTGGCTACACCTTC. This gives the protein CASSEARGGVGYTF.

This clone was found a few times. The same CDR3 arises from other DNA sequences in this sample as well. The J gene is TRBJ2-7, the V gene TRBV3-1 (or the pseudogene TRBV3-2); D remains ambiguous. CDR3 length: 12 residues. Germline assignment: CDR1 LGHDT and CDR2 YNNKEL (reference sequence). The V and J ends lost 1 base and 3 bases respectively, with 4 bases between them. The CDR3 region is CASSQASYEQYF. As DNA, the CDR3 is TGTGCCAGCAGCCAAGCGAGCTACGAGCAGTACTTC.

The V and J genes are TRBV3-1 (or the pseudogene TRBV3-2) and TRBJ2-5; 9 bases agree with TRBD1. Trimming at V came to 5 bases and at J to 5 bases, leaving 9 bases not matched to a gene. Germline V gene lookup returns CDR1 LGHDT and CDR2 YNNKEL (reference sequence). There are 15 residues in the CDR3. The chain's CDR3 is CASSYRTGALETQYF. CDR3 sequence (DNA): TGTGCCAGCAGCTATAGGACAGGGGCATTGGAGACCCAGTACTTC.

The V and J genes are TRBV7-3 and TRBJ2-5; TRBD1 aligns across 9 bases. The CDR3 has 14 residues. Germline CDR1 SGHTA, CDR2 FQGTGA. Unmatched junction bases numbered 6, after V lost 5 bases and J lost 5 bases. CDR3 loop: CASSPAGTGETQYF. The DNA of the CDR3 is TGTGCCAGCAGCCCGGCGGGGACAGGGGAGACCCAGTACTTC. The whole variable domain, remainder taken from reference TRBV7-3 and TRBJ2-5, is GAGVSQTPSNKVTEKGKYVELRCDPISGHTALYWYRQSLGQGPEFLIYFQGTGAADDSGLPNDRFFAVRPEGSVSTLKIQRTERGDSAVYLCASSPAGTGETQYFGPGTRLLVL.

The CDR3 sequence is CASSPEITNYGYTF. The CDR3 DNA reads TGCGCCAGCAGTCCAGAAATCACTAACTATGGCTACACCTTC. This chain links TRBV5-1 with TRBJ1-2, with D unresolved. CDR1 and CDR2 (germline): SGHRS, YFSETQ. There are 14 residues in the CDR3. The V end was cut by 5 bases, the J end by 0 bases, with 11 bases between.

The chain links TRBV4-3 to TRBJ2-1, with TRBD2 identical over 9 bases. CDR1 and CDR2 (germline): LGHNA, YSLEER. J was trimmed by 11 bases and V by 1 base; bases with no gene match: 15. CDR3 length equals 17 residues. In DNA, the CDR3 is TGCGCCAGCAGCCAAGGGGGGAGACTAGCGGCTTTGAGGAAGCAGTTCTTC. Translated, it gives CASSQGGRLAALRKQFF.

CDR3 protein: CASSPQGTDTQYF. CDR3 DNA: TGTGCCAGCAGCCCCCAGGGTACAGATACGCAGTATTTT. This chain uses TRBV7-3 with TRBJ2-3; TRBD1 is a possible D gene (5 bases). V dropped 5 bases and J dropped 3 bases, with 9 bases sitting between them. The CDR3 extends over 13 amino acids. Germline loops: CDR1 SGHTA, CDR2 FQGTGA.

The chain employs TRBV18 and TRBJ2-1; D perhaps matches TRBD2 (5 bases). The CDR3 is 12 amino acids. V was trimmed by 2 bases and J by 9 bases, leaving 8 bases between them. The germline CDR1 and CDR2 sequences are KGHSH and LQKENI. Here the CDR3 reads CASSPGSAEQFF. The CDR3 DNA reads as TGTGCCAGCTCACCAGGGAGTGCTGAGCAGTTCTTC.

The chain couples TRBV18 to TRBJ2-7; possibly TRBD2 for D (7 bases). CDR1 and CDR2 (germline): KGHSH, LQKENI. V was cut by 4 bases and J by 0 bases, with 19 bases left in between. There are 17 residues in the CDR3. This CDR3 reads CASSQRGGGPLSYEQYF. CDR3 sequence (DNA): TGTGCCAGCTCACAAAGAGGGGGAGGGCCCCTCTCCTACGAGCAGTACTTC.

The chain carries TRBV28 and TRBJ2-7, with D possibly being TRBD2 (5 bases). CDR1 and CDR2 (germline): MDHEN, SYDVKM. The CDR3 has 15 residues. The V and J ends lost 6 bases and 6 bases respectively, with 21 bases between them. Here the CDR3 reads CASREVVGVEGEQYF. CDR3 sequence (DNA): TGTGCCAGCAGGGAAGTGGTGGGAGTCGAAGGCGAGCAGTACTTC.

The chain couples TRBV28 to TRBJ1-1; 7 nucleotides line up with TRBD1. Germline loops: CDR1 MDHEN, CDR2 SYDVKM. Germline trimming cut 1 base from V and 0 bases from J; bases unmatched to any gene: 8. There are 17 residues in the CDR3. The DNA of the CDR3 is TGTGCCAGCAGTTTATATGGGACAGATACAATGAACACTGAAGCTTTCTTT. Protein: CASSLYGTDTMNTEAFF.

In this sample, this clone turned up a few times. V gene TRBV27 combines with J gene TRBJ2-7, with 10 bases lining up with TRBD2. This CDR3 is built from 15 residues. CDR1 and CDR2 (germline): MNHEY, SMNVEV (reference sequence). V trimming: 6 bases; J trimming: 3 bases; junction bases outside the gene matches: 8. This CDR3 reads CASSSLLAGFYEQYF. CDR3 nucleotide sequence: TGTGCCAGCAGCTCCTTACTAGCGGGGTTCTACGAGCAGTACTTC.

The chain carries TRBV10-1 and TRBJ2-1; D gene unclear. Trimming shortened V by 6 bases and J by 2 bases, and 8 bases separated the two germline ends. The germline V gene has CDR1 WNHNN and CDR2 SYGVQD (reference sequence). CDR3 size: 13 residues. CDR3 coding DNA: TGCGCCAGCAGCGTAACAACCTACAATGAGCAGTTCTTC. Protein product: CASSVTTYNEQFF.

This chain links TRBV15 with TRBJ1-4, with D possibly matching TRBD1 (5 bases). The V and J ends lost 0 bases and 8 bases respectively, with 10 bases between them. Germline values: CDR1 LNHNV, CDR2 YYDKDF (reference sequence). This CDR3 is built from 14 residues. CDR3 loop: CATSRDARQEKLFF. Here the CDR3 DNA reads TGTGCCACCAGCAGAGACGCCAGACAGGAAAAACTGTTTTTT.

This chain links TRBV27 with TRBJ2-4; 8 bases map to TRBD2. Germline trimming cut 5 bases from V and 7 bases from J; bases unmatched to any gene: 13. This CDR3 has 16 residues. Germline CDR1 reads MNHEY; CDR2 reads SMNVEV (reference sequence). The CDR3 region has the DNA TGTGCCAGCAGTCCGAAAGCGGGAGTGGGGAGGAACATTCAGTACTTC. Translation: CASSPKAGVGRNIQYF.

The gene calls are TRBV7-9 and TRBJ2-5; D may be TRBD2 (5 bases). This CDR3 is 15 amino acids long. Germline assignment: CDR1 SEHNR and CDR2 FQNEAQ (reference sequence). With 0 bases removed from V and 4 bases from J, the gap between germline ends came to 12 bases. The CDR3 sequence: CASSLAGAMRETQYF. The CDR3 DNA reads TGTGCCAGCAGCTTAGCGGGAGCGATGAGAGAGACCCAGTACTTC. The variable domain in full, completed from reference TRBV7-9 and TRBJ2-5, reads DTGVSQNPRHKITKRGQNVTFRCDPISEHNRLYWYRQTLGQGPEFLTYFQNEAQLEKSRLLSDRFSAERPKGSFSTLEIQRTEQGDSAMYLCASSLAGAMRETQYFGPGTRLLVL.

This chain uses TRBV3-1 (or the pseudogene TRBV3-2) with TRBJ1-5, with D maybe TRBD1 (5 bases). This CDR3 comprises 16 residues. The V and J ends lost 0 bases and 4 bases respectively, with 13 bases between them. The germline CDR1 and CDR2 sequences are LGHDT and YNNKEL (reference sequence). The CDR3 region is CASSQDYRQGNQPQHF. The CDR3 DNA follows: TGTGCCAGCAGCCAAGATTATCGTCAGGGAAATCAGCCCCAGCATTTT.

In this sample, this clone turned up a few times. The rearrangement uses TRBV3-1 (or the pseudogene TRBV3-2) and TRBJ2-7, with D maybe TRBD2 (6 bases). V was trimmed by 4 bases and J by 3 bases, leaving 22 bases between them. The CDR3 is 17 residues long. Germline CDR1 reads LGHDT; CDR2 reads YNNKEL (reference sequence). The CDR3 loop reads CASSPGVSLKRVYEQYF. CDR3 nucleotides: TGTGCCAGCAGCCCGGGGGTCAGCCTAAAAAGAGTCTACGAGCAGTACTTC.

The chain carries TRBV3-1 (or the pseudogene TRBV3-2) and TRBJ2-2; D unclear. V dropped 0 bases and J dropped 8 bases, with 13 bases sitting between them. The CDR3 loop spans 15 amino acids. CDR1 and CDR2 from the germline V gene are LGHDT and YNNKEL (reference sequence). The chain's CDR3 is CASSQEGRPGGELFF. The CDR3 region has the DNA TGTGCCAGCAGCCAAGAAGGCCGCCCGGGTGGGGAGCTGTTTTTT.

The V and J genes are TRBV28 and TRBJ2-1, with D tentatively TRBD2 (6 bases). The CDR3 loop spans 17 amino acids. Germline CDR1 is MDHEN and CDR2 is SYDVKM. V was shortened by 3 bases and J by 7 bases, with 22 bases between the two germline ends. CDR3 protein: CASSFGGSLLRGNEQFF. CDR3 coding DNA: TGTGCCAGCAGTTTTGGAGGGTCCCTGCTTCGGGGGAATGAGCAGTTCTTC.

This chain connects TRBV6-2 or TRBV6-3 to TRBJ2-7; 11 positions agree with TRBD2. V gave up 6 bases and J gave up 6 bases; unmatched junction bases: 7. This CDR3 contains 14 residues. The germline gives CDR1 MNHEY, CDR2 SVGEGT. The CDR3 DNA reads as TGTGCCAGCAGCCCGAGGGGACTAGCGGTCGAGCAGTACTTC. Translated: CASSPRGLAVEQYF.

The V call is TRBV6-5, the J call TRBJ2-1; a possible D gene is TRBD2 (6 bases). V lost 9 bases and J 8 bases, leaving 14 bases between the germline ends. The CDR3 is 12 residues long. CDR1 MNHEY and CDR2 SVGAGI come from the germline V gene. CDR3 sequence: CASWDFKDEQFF. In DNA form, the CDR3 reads TGTGCCAGTTGGGACTTTAAGGATGAGCAGTTCTTC.

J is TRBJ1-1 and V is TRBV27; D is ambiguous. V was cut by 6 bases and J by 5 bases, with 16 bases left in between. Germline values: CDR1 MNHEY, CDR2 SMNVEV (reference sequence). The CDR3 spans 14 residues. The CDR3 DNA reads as TGTGCCAGCAGGGCTGAAGTGGCGCGGACTGAAGCTTTCTTT. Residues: CASRAEVARTEAFF.